Presented here are 13 T cell receptor beta chains from one specimen sequenced in a study of blood T cell repertoires in COVID-19. Sequencing used immunoSEQ multiplex PCR; TCRdb keeps in-frame clones, though not all of them. The sample includes about 160,000 clones, 65% to 85% seen only once; the top ten take roughly 2.9%. Sequenced sample: peripheral blood. Receptors were obtained from a woman in her fifties or sixties with acute or convalescent COVID-19.

This sequence joins TRBV6-2 or TRBV6-3 and TRBJ1-1; D is possibly TRBD1 (6 bases). Germline values: CDR1 MNHEY, CDR2 SVGEGT. CDR3 length: 14 residues. Trimming cost V 6 bases and J 4 bases, with 15 bases left between them. The CDR3 protein is CASSPTGQRTEAFF. The CDR3 nucleotides are TGTGCCAGCAGCCCTACCGGACAGCGCACTGAAGCTTTCTTT.

The chain links TRBV12-3 or TRBV12-4 to TRBJ1-6, with D unclear. There are 12 residues in the CDR3. Trimming pared 4 bases from V and 10 bases from J, leaving 8 bases between. CDR3 in DNA: TGTGCCAGCAGTTCGCGGGAGTCACCCCTCCACTTT. Translating gives CASSSRESPLHF.

The rearrangement links TRBV6-2 or TRBV6-3 to TRBJ2-7; D not certain. The ends were cut back, 4 bases at V and 6 bases at J, with 4 bases in the middle. CDR3 length equals 10 residues. Germline V lookup: CDR1 MNHEY, CDR2 SVGEGT. The CDR3: CASSLAEQYF. Written as DNA, the CDR3 is TGTGCCAGCAGTTTGGCCGAGCAGTACTTC.

The chain combines TRBV4-1 with TRBJ2-2; D not resolved. V was cut by 0 bases and J by 3 bases, with 8 bases left in between. The CDR3 is 15 residues long. The germline gives CDR1 MGHRA, CDR2 YSYEKL. DNA for the CDR3: TGCGCCAGCAGCCAAGAGGGCAGGCACACCGGGGAGCTGTTTTTT. Protein: CASSQEGRHTGELFF.

The V and J genes are TRBV6-5 and TRBJ1-3, with 8 bases that match TRBD1. Germline-derived CDR1 and CDR2 are MNHEY and SVGAGI. This CDR3 is built from 14 residues. The ends lost 6 bases at V and 3 bases at J; junction bases unmatched: 4. CDR3 coding DNA: TGTGCCAGCAGGGCGACAGGGGATGGAAACACCATATATTTT. Translated, it gives CASRATGDGNTIYF.

J is TRBJ1-2 and V is TRBV4-2; the match to TRBD1 covers 12 bases. The CDR3 is 21 amino acids. The junction had 18 bases not matched to a gene; V was cut back by 0 bases and J by 4 bases. Germline CDR1 LGHNA, CDR2 YNFKEQ. In DNA form, the CDR3 reads TGTGCCAGCAGCCAAGATCCGGTCCGGGACAGGGGGCCGAATCGGGCCTATGGCTACACCTTC. Amino acids: CASSQDPVRDRGPNRAYGYTF.

The chain is built from TRBV4-2 and TRBJ1-6; TRBD1 agrees at 10 bases. Trimming removed 0 bases from V and 9 bases from J; junction bases left unmatched: 2. CDR3 length: 15 residues. Germline lookup yields CDR1 LGHNA and CDR2 YNFKEQ. This chain's CDR3 is CASSQDRDRGSPLHF. The CDR3 coding sequence is TGTGCCAGCAGCCAAGATCGGGACAGGGGTTCACCCCTCCACTTT.

CDR3 loop: CASSPLGGGDYGYTF. The DNA of the CDR3 is TGTGCCAGCAGCCCCCTCGGCGGGGGGGACTATGGCTACACCTTC. The genes are TRBV7-2 and TRBJ1-2, with D possibly TRBD1 on 5 matching bases. The CDR3 is made up of 15 amino acids. CDR1 is SGHTA, CDR2 FQGNSA, per germline. V was pared by 5 bases and J by 3 bases, with 16 bases between.

This clone was recorded only once. The chain has TRBV3-1 (or the pseudogene TRBV3-2) and TRBJ1-2; D is uncertain. CDR3 size: 16 residues. V lost 1 base and J lost 4, with 16 bases in between. Germline lookup yields CDR1 LGHDT and CDR2 YNNKEL (reference sequence). The CDR3 region has the DNA TGTGCCAGCAGCCAAGGGGCCCATGGCCCTACCTATGGCTACACCTTC. Translated: CASSQGAHGPTYGYTF.

V is TRBV2 and J is TRBJ2-7, with 15 bases aligning to TRBD2. Germline V CDR1 and CDR2: SNHLY, FYNNEI. The CDR3 has 14 residues. V was pared by 5 bases and J by 9 bases, with 5 bases of the junction left unmatched. CDR3 in DNA: TGTGCCAGCAGTAAGGGACTAGCGGGGGGTGGGCAGTACTTC. Its translation is CASSKGLAGGGQYF. The variable domain in full, completed from reference TRBV2 and TRBJ2-7, reads EPEVTQTPSHQVTQMGQEVILRCVPISNHLYFYWYRQILGQKVEFLVSFYNNEISEKSEIFDDQFSVERPDGSNFTLKIRSTKLEDSAMYFCASSKGLAGGGQYFGPGTRLTVT.

This clone was observed once. This chain uses TRBV4-1 with TRBJ2-5; D is uncertain. V lost 1 base to trimming and J lost 2 bases, with 11 bases between them. This CDR3 spans 15 amino acids. CDR1 is MGHRA and CDR2 is YSYEKL in the germline V gene. CDR3 sequence: CASSQVWAVQETQYF. Here the CDR3 DNA reads TGCGCCAGCAGCCAAGTTTGGGCAGTGCAAGAGACCCAGTACTTC.

The chain employs TRBV6-1 and TRBJ1-6; 9 bases match TRBD1. V dropped 2 bases and J dropped 10; count of bases not matched to a gene: 3. The CDR3 consists of 14 residues. Germline CDR1 reads MNHNS; CDR2 reads SASEGT. The CDR3 coding sequence is TGTGCCAGCAGTGAAACAGGGGGCAGGTCACCCCTCCACTTT. Protein: CASSETGGRSPLHF.

CDR3 DNA: TGTGCCAGCACCCCCGGACTAGCGGGAGGAAATGAGCAGTTCTTC. This codes for CASTPGLAGGNEQFF. The chain couples TRBV6-5 to TRBJ2-1; 14 nucleotides align to TRBD2. Looked up from germline, CDR1 is MNHEY and CDR2 is SVGAGI. The trim removed 7 bases at V and 7 bases at J, leaving 6 bases unmatched. The CDR3 has 15 amino acids.